This T cell receptor beta chain was profiled in a study of naive and memory T cell subsets (TCRdb year 2017). For the wider study: The study applied an open-source, UMI-based TCR alpha and beta sequencing pipeline to sorted naive and memory peripheral blood T cell subsets. The results of the functional CMV T cell responses matched the IgG serology results in every case. RNA was DNase-treated and reverse transcribed with TCR constant-region primers, mostly using SuperScript III.

Cut back by 4 bases and 7 bases, the V and J ends lie 5 bases apart. The CDR3 numbers 12 residues from cysteine through phenylalanine. Only the CDR3 region is kept as DNA, spanning 36 bases read in frame from base 1. Library preparation used UMI-ligation and nested PCR. The beta constant-region primer consisted of an equimolar mixture of two oligonucleotides that together covered TRBC1 and TRBC2. A single-stranded oligonucleotide containing the SP2 primer and a 12-nucleotide UMI was joined to the 3' end of the cDNA by T4 RNA ligase 1. The ligated cDNA went through four rounds of PCR with nested alpha and beta constant-region primers together with the SP2 primer. The ligation reaction was incubated at 16°C for about 20-24 hours. To avoid over-amplification, PCR2 was usually performed as a SYBR Green qPCR and halted once a predetermined threshold was reached. Every purification after the first one was done using Agencourt AMPure XP magnetic beads. Libraries were quantified by Qubit and checked on a TapeStation, with a main peak expected near 650 bp. Sequencing of the pooled libraries was done on an Illumina MiSeq using v2 2x251 paired-end kits, which typically yielded roughly 0.9-2.1 million reads per sample. Libraries were pooled at around 4 nM per sample, and about 4.5-7% PhiX was added to improve cluster recognition. On the authors' methods: Decombinator assigned V and J genes to Demultiplexor-processed FASTQ reads by tag matching, allowing a single base-pair mismatch. UMIs were used by Collapsinator to correct both sequencing errors and frequency errors arising from PCR heterogeneity. CDR3Translator translated TCRs and extracted CDR3s from the conserved cysteine to the FGXG phenylalanine, flagging non-productive sequences. Repertoires were subsampled to equal numbers of UMI-defined TCRs before Gini, Shannon entropy and inverse Simpson indices were calculated. Within the linear range, a power law was fitted to clonotype abundance distributions using maximum likelihood. For one naive CD8 sample, the pipeline and MIGEC produced similar UMI counts, unique TCR numbers and clonal distributions. A set of approximately 7,300 CMV-associated CDR3 sequences, compiled from VDJdb and a published dataset, was used to search the repertoires. TCRdb took the public reads, trimmed them with fastp at Q25, ran MiXCR for clone calling and kept in-frame beta chains. Each record represents a unique CDR3 protein, reported with the most common genes and DNA among its rows. Here the V and J calls rest on TCRdb's processing, not on the authors' analysis. This sample has about 5,700 distinct CDR3 sequences in its table, and more than 6.5% of those were observed once. In total, the top ten clones hold about 42% of the sample.

Concerning this clonotype: It lacks a known antigen. Qualities for individual bases were not recorded, and no much larger clone is one base off.

Separate amplification of TCR alpha and beta chain libraries was performed from the second PCR step onward. Donor CMV status was determined by IFNgamma production from CD4+ T cells after overnight stimulation of fresh PBMCs with CMV viral lysate. Miltenyi beads were used first to positively select CD4 T cells, and CD8 T cells were then positively selected from the CD4-negative fraction. Cells stained for CD3, CD4, CD8, CD45RA, CD27 and a live/dead dye were sorted on a BD Aria II into four subsets by CD45RA and CD27. Effector memory cells were sorted as CD45RA-CD27-, and EMRA cells as CD45RA+CD27-. Three healthy volunteers provided blood, and the blood of each volunteer was split into CD4 and CD8 T cells and then into four differentiation subsets. Approximately 120 ml of peripheral blood was collected from each donor, and PBMC were isolated by Ficoll-Paque PLUS density-gradient centrifugation. Sorted cells were lysed in RLT buffer, after which RNA was extracted using a Qiagen RNeasy kit and stored at -80 degrees C.

Overall study outcomes, separate from this receptor: RNA-based TCR counts may be affected by expression changes linked to T cell activation and differentiation. In both CD4 and CD8 cells, the Gini index increased while Shannon and inverse Simpson diversity decreased from naive through CM, EM and EMRA. Each clonotype was defined as a single alpha or beta chain sequence rather than as a paired alpha/beta receptor. A power law was followed by TCR abundance, with an exponent that differed between naive and memory subsets but was consistent across the three individuals. After error correction, over 90% of naive TCR sequences appeared only once, giving much steeper abundance distributions than memory subsets. The repertoire findings for the naive and memory subsets could not be validated against a ground truth, as none was available.

Sequencing was done on a sample of effector memory CD8+ T cells from blood. The cell subset or site label of this sample denotes: effector memory, CD45RA- CD27-. The sequence is built from TRBV12-3 or TRBV12-4 and TRBJ1-6; the D segment cannot be called with confidence. The sequence came from a human donor in good health. CDR3 reads: CASSSSNSPLHF. The DNA sequence is given as TGTGCCAGCAGTTCTAGCAATTCACCCCTCCACTTT.